Below are 8 T cell receptor beta chains sequenced from a single sample in a study of blood T cell repertoires in COVID-19. Clones were sequenced by immunoSEQ multiplex PCR, and TCRdb holds only the in-frame ones, with some missing. In the table there are some 300,000 clones, 88% of which are singletons. Sample: peripheral blood. These receptors all stem from a woman in her twenties or thirties who had recovered from COVID-19.

The rearrangement links TRBV29-1 to TRBJ2-1, with D perhaps TRBD1 (6 bases). This CDR3 spans 13 amino acids. The V end was cut by 5 bases, the J end by 1 base, with 9 bases between. CDR1 SQVTM and CDR2 ANQGSEA come from the germline V gene. CDR3 protein: CSVSGQSYNEQFF. DNA for the CDR3: TGCAGCGTTTCTGGACAGTCCTACAATGAGCAGTTCTTC.

The chain links TRBV7-9 to TRBJ1-3, with a possible D match to TRBD1 (5 bases). CDR3 length: 15 amino acids. CDR1 and CDR2 from the germline V gene are SEHNR and FQNEAQ (reference sequence). Trimming removed 3 bases from V and 1 base from J, with 10 bases in between. The CDR3 sequence: CASSFQGRSGNTIYF. The CDR3 nucleotides are TGTGCCAGCAGCTTCCAGGGAAGGTCTGGAAACACCATATATTTT.

This chain uses TRBV2 with TRBJ2-1, with D perhaps matching TRBD1 (6 bases). With 8 bases removed from V and 2 bases from J, the gap between germline ends came to 13 bases. The CDR3 is 14 residues long. Looked up from germline, CDR1 is SNHLY and CDR2 is FYNNEI. This CDR3 is CASLAGVPYNEQFF. DNA for the CDR3: TGTGCCAGCCTAGCAGGGGTCCCCTACAATGAGCAGTTCTTC.

The chain combines TRBV30 with TRBJ2-3, with D possibly matching TRBD1 (5 bases). CDR3 size: 14 residues. Between the trimmed V and J ends, which lost 8 bases and 3 bases, there was a span of 18 bases. Germline V gene data show CDR1 as GTSNPN and CDR2 as SVGIG (reference sequence). The CDR3: CAANPVDRTDTQYF. DNA of the CDR3: TGTGCCGCTAACCCCGTTGACAGAACAGATACGCAGTATTTT.

This clone was counted a few times. The chain is built from TRBV19 and TRBJ1-2; TRBD1 matches at 8 bases. The germline CDR1 and CDR2 sequences are LNHDA and SQIVND (reference sequence). V was clipped by 4 bases and J by 7 bases; unmatched bases: 11. The CDR3 has 15 residues. CDR3 DNA sequence: TGTGCCAGTAGTAGAAAAACGGACAGGGCGGGTGGCTACACCTTC. Residues: CASSRKTDRAGGYTF.

This rearrangement joins TRBV7-9 to TRBJ1-1; no clear D. Germline CDR1 and CDR2: SEHNR and FQNEAQ (reference sequence). The CDR3 has 12 amino acids. Trimming removed 2 bases from V and 5 bases from J, with 6 bases in between. The CDR3 nucleotides read TGTGCCAGCAGCTTACCCGAGACTGAAGCTTTCTTT. This gives the protein CASSLPETEAFF.

The genes are TRBV28 and TRBJ1-1, with 7 bases matching TRBD1. The ends lost 6 bases at V and 5 bases at J; junction bases unmatched: 6. Per the germline V gene, CDR1 is MDHEN and CDR2 is SYDVKM. The CDR3 length is 13 residues. CDR3 DNA: TGTGCCAGCAGGGAGACAGGGCCGACTGAAGCTTTCTTT. It codes for CASRETGPTEAFF.

The V call is TRBV9, the J call TRBJ2-3; TRBD2 aligns across 10 bases. There are 16 residues in the CDR3. V lost 4 bases, J lost 9 bases, and 14 bases stayed unmatched. The V gene's germline CDR1 is SGDLS and CDR2 YYNGEE. Here the CDR3 reads CASSFTSGTGRGTQYF. The CDR3 bases are TGTGCCAGCAGCTTTACTAGCGGGACGGGACGGGGCACGCAGTATTTT. Full variable domain (missing parts from reference TRBV9 and TRBJ2-3): DSGVTQTPKHLITATGQRVTLRCSPRSGDLSVYWYQQSLDQGLQFLIQYYNGEERAKGNILERFSAQQFPDLHSELNLSSLELGDSALYFCASSFTSGTGRGTQYFGPGTRLTVL.